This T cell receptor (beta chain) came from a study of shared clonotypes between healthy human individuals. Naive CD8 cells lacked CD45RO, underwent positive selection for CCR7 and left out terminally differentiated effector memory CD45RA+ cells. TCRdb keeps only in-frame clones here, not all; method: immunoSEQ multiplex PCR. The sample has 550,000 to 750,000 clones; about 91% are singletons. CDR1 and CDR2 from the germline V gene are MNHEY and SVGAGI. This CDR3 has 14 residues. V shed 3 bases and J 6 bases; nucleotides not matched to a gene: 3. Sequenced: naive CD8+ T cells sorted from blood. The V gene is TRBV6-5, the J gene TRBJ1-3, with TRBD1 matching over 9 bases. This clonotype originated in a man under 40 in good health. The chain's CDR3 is CASSYGTGLNTIYF. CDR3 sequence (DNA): TGTGCCAGCAGTTATGGGACAGGGTTAAACACCATATATTTT.